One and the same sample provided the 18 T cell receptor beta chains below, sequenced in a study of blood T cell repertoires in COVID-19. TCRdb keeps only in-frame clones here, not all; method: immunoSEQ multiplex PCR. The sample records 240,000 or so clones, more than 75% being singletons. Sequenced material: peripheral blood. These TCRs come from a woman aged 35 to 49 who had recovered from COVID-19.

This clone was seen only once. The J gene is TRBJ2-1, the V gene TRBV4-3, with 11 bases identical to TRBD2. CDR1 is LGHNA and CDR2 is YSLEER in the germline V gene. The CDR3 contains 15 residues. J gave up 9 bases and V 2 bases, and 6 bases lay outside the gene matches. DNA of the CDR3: TGCGCCAGCAGCCAACTAGCGGGGGGTATGGGTGAGCAGTTCTTC. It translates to CASSQLAGGMGEQFF.

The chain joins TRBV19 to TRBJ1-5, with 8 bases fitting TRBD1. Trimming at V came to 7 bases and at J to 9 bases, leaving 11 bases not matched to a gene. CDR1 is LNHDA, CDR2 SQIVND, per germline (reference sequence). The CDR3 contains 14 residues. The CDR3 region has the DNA TGTGCCAGTACCCGGGGCAGGGGGCTCGGGCCCCAGCATTTT. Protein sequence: CASTRGRGLGPQHF.

DNA for the CDR3: TGTGCCAGCAGTTACGAGTCGAGCTATGGCTACACCTTC. Its translation: CASSYESSYGYTF. This rearrangement joins TRBV6-2 or TRBV6-3 to TRBJ1-2; D uncertain. Germline CDR1 reads MNHEY; CDR2 reads SVGEGT. CDR3 size: 13 residues. Trimming cost V 2 bases and J 4 bases, with 8 bases left between them.

CDR3 protein: CASSLGRGPYQPQHF. CDR3 bases: TGTGCCAGCAGCTTAGGGAGGGGGCCCTATCAGCCCCAGCATTTT. This chain uses TRBV11-2 with TRBJ1-5; 7 positions agree with TRBD1. CDR3 length: 15 amino acids. CDR1 and CDR2 from the germline V gene are SGHAT and FQNNGV. The ends lost 1 base at V and 5 bases at J; junction bases unmatched: 5.

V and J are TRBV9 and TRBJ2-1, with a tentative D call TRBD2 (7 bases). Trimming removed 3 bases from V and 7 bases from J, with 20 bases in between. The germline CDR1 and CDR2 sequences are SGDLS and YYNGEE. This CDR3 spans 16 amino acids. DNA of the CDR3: TGTGCCAGCAGCGCAAGCGAAGCGGGAAGGGGGAATGAGCAGTTCTTC. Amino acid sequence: CASSASEAGRGNEQFF.

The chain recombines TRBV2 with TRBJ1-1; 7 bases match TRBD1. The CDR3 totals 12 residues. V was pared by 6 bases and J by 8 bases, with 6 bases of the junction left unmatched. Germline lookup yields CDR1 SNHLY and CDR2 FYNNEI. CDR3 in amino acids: CASSPTDREAFF. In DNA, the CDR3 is TGTGCCAGCAGCCCGACGGACAGGGAAGCTTTCTTT.

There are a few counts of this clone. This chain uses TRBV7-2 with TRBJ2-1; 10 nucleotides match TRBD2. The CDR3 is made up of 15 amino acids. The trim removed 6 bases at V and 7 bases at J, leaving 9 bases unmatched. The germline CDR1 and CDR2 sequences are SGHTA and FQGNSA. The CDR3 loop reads CASSIGSGRGNEQFF. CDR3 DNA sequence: TGTGCCAGCAGTATCGGGAGCGGGAGGGGTAATGAGCAGTTCTTC. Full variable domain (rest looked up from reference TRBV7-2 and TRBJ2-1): GAGVSQSPSNKVTEKGKDVELRCDPISGHTALYWYRQSLGQGLEFLIYFQGNSAPDKSGLPSDRFSAERTGGSVSTLTIQRTQQEDSAVYLCASSIGSGRGNEQFFGPGTRLTVL.

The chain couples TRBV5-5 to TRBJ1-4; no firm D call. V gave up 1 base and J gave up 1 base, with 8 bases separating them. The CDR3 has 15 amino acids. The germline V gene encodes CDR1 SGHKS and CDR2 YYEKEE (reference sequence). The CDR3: CASSLSGRTNEKLFF. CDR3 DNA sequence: TGTGCCAGCAGCTTGTCTGGCAGAACTAATGAAAAACTGTTTTTT.

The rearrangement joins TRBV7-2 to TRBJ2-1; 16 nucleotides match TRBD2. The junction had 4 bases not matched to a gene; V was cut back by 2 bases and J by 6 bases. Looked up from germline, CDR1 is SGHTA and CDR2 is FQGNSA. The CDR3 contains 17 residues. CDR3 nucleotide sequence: TGTGCCAGCAGCTTACGGGGGACTAGCGGGAGGGCCAATGAGCAGTTCTTC. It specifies CASSLRGTSGRANEQFF. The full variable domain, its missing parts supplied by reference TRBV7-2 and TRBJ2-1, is GAGVSQSPSNKVTEKGKDVELRCDPISGHTALYWYRQSLGQGLEFLIYFQGNSAPDKSGLPSDRFSAERTGGSVSTLTIQRTQQEDSAVYLCASSLRGTSGRANEQFFGPGTRLTVL.

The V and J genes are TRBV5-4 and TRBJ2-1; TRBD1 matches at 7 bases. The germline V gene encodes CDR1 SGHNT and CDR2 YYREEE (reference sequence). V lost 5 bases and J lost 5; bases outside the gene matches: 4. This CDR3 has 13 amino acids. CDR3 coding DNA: TGTGCCAGCAGACCGGGACAGAACAATGAGCAGTTCTTC. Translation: CASRPGQNNEQFF.

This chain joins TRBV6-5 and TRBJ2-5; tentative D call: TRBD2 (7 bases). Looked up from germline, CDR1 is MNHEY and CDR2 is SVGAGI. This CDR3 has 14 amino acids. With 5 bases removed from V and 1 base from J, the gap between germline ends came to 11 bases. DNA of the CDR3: TGTGCCAGCAGTAGGGGGGGAATCCAAGAGACCCAGTACTTC. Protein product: CASSRGGIQETQYF.

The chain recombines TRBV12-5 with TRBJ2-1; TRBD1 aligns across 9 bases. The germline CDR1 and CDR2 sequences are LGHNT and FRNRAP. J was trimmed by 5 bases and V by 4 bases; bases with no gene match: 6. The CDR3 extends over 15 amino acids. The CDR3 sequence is CASGSGQGTDNEQFF. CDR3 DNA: TGTGCTAGTGGTTCTGGACAGGGGACCGACAATGAGCAGTTCTTC. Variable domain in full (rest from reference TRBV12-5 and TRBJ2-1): DARVTQTPRHKVTEMGQEVTMRCQPILGHNTVFWYRQTMMQGLELLAYFRNRAPLDDSGMPKDRFSAEMPDATLATLKIQPSEPRDSAVYFCASGSGQGTDNEQFFGPGTRLTVL.

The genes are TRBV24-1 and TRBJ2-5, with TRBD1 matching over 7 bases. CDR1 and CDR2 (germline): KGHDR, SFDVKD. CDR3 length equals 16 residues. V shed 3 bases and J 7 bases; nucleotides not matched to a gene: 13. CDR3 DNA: TGTGCCACCAGTGATCCCCTGACAGGGTCGAGATGGACCCAGTACTTC. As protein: CATSDPLTGSRWTQYF.

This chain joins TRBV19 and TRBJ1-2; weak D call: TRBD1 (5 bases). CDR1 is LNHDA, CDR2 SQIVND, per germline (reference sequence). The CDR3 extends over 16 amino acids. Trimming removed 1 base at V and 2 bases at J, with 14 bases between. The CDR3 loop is CASSIGQGGSNYGYTF. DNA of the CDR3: TGTGCCAGTAGTATAGGCCAGGGAGGATCCAACTATGGCTACACCTTC.

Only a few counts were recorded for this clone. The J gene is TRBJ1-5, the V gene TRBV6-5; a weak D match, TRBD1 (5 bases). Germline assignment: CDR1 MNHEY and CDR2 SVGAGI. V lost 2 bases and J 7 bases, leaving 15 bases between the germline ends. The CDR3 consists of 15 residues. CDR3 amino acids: CASSYRGQGGQPQHF. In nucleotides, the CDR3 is TGTGCCAGCAGTTACAGGGGCCAGGGAGGCCAGCCCCAGCATTTT.

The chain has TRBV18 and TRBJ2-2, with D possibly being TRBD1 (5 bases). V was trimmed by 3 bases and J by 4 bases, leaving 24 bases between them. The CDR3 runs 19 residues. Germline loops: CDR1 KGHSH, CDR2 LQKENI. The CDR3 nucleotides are TGTGCCAGCTCACCGAGCGCCCCGGTGGGCGCCCAGGGCACCGGGGAGCTGTTTTTT. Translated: CASSPSAPVGAQGTGELFF.

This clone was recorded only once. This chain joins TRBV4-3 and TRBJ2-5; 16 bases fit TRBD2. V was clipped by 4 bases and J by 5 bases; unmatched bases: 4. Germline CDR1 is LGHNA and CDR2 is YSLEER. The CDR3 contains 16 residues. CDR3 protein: CASSRGLAGGGETQYF. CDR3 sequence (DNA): TGCGCCAGCAGCCGGGGACTAGCGGGAGGGGGGGAGACCCAGTACTTC.

The CDR3 here is CASSEAGGPSSGNTIYF. The CDR3 region has the DNA TGTGCCAGCAGTGAAGCGGGGGGACCCAGCTCTGGAAACACCATATATTTT. V and J are TRBV2 and TRBJ1-3; possibly TRBD1 for D (5 bases). Germline V gives CDR1 SNHLY, CDR2 FYNNEI. This CDR3 contains 17 residues. Trimming shortened V by 0 bases and J by 0 bases, and 12 bases separated the two germline ends.